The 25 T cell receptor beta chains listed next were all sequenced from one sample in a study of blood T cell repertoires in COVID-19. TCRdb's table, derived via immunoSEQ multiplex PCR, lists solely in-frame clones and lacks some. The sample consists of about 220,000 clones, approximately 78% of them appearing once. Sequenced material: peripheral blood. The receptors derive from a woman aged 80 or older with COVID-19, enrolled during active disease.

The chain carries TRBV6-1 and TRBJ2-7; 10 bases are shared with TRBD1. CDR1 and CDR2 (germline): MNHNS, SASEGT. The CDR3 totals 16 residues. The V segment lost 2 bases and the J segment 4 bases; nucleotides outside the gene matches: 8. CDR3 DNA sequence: TGTGCCAGCAGTGAAATCCCGGGACAGGGGCGATACGAGCAGTACTTC. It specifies CASSEIPGQGRYEQYF.

CDR3 amino acids: CASSPPGTTGGTQYF. For the CDR3, the DNA is TGTGCCAGCAGCCCTCCCGGGACTACTGGTGGGACCCAGTACTTC. The gene calls are TRBV14 and TRBJ2-5, with 7 positions matching TRBD2. Germline V gene data show CDR1 as SGHDN and CDR2 as FVKESK. The CDR3 runs to 15 residues. V shed 4 bases, J shed 7 bases, and the junction held 12 bases outside the gene matches.

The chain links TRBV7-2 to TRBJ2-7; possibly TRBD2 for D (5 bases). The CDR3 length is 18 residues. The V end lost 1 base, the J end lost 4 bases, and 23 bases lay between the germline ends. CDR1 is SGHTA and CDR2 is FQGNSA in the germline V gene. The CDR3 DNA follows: TGTGCCAGCAGCTTAGTAAGGTTCAGGAGCGGCGCCTTATACGAGCAGTACTTC. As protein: CASSLVRFRSGALYEQYF.

The CDR3 loop is CACMGQPHTGELFF. In nucleotides, the CDR3 is TGTGCTTGTATGGGACAGCCCCACACCGGGGAGCTGTTTTTT. This rearrangement joins TRBV3-1 (or the pseudogene TRBV3-2) to TRBJ2-2; 7 nucleotides line up with TRBD1. The CDR3 is made up of 14 amino acids. In germline, CDR1 is LGHDT, CDR2 YNNKEL (reference sequence).

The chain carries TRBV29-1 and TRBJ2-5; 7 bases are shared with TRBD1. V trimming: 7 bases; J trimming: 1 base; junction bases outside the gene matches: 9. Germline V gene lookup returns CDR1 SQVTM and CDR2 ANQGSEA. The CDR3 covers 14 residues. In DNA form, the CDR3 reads TGCAGCGCCGCCATCTCAGGGGGCCAAGAGACCCAGTACTTC. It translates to CSAAISGGQETQYF.

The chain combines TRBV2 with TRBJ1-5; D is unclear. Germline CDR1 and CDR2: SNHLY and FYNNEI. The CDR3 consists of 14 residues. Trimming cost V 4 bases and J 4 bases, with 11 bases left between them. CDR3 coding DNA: TGTGCCAGCAGTGGGAGGGTTGCGAATCAGCCCCAGCATTTT. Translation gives CASSGRVANQPQHF.

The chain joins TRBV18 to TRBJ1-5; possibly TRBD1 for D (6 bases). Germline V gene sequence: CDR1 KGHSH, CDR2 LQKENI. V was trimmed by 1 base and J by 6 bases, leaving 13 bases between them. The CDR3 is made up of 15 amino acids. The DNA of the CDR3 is TGTGCCAGCTCACCACGGCAGGGGCAGGGTCAGCCCCAGCATTTT. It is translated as CASSPRQGQGQPQHF.

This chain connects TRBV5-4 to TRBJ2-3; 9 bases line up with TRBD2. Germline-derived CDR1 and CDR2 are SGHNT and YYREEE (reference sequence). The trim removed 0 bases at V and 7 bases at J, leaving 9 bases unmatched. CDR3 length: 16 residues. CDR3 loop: CASSLELAGLRHTQYF. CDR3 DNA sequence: TGTGCCAGCAGCTTGGAGCTAGCGGGGTTAAGGCATACGCAGTATTTT.

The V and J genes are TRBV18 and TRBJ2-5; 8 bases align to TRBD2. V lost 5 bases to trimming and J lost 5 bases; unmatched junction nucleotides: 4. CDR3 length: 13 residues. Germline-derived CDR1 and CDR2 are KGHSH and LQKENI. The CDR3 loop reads CASSSGLGETQYF. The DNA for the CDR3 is TGTGCCAGCTCATCGGGACTAGGGGAGACCCAGTACTTC.

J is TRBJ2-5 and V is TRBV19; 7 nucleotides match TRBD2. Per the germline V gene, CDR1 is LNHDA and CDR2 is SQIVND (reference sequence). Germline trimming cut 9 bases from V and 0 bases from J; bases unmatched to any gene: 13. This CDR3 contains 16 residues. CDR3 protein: CASTKAGLVNQETQYF. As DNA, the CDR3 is TGTGCCAGCACTAAGGCCGGACTAGTCAACCAAGAGACCCAGTACTTC.

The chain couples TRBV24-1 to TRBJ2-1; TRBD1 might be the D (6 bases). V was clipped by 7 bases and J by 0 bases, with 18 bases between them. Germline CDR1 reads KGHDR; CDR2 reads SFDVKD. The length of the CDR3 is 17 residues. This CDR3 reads CATSLRQVGSSYNEQFF. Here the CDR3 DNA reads TGTGCCACCAGCCTTAGACAGGTCGGCAGCTCCTACAATGAGCAGTTCTTC.

For the CDR3, the DNA is TGTGCCAGCAGTTACGCAAGGGGCCCCTACGAGCAGTACTTC. This codes for CASSYARGPYEQYF. The V and J genes are TRBV6-5 and TRBJ2-7; a weak D match, TRBD1 (5 bases). The ends were cut back, 2 bases at V and 2 bases at J, with 10 bases in the middle. Germline V gene lookup returns CDR1 MNHEY and CDR2 SVGAGI. The CDR3 totals 14 residues.

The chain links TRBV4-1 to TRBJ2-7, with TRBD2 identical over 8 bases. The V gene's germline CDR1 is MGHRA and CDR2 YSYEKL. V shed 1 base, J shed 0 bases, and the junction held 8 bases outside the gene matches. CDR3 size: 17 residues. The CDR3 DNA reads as TGCGCCAGCAGCCAAGGAGGCCGTAGCGGGGACTCCTACGAGCAGTACTTC. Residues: CASSQGGRSGDSYEQYF.

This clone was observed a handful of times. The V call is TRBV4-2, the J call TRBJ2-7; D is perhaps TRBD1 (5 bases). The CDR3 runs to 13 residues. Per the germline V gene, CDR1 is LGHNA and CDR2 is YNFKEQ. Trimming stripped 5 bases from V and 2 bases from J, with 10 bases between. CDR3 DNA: TGTGCCAGCAGCAAATACAGGACCTACGAGCAGTACTTC. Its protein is CASSKYRTYEQYF.

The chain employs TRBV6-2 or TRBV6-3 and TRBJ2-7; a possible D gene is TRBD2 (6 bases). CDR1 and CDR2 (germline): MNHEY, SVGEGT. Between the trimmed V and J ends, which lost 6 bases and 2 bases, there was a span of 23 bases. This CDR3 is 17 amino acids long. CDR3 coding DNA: TGTGCCAGCAGCCGTGAGGGGCTAGCGTCACGTCCCTACGAGCAGTACTTC. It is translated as CASSREGLASRPYEQYF.

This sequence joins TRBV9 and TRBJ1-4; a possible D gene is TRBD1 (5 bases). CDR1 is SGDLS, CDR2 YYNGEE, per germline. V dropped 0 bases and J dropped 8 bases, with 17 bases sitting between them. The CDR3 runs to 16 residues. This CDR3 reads CASSVGLGQGEEKLFF. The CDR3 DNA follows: TGTGCCAGCAGCGTAGGCCTGGGGCAGGGTGAAGAAAAACTGTTTTTT.

CDR3 amino acids: CASSLGRLQETQYF. The CDR3 nucleotides read TGTGCCAGCAGCTTAGGAAGACTGCAAGAGACCCAGTACTTC. This chain links TRBV11-2 with TRBJ2-5; no definite D call. CDR1 and CDR2 from the germline V gene are SGHAT and FQNNGV. V lost 1 base to trimming and J lost 2 bases, with 8 bases between them. CDR3 length equals 14 residues.

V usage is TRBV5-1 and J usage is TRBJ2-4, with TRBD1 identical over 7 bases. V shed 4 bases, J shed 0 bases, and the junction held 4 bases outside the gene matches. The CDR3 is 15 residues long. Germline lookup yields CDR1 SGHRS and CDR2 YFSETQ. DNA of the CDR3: TGCGCCAGCAGCCTAAACAGGGGAGCCAAAAACATTCAGTACTTC. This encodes CASSLNRGAKNIQYF.

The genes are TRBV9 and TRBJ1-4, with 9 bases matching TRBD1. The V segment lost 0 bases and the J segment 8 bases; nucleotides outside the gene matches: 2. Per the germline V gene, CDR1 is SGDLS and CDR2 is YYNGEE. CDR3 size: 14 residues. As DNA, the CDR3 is TGTGCCAGCAGCGTAGGAGACAGGGGGGAAAAACTGTTTTTT. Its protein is CASSVGDRGEKLFF.

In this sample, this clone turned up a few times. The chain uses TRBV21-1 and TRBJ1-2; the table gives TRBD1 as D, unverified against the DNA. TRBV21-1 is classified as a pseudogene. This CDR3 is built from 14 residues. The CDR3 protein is CARKGKVANYGYTF. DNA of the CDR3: TGTGCCAGGAAGGGGAAGGTAGCTAACTATGGCTACACCTTC.

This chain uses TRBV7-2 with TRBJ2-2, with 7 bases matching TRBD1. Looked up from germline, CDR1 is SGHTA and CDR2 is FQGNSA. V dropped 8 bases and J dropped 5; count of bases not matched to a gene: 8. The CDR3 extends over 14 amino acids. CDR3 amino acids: CASGIAGGTGELFF. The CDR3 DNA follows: TGTGCCAGCGGCATCGCAGGGGGAACCGGGGAGCTGTTTTTT.

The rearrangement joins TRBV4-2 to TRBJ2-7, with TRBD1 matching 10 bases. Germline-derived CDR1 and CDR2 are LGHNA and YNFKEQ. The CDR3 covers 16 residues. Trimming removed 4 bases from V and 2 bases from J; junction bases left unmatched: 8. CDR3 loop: CASSPLGQGDPYEQYF. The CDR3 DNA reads TGTGCCAGCAGCCCCCTCGGACAGGGGGACCCCTACGAGCAGTACTTC.

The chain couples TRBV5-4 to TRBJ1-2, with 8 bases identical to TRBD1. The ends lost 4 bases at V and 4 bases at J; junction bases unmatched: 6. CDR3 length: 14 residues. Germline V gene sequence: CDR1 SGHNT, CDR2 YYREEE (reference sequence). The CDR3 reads CASSKPGTGYGYTF. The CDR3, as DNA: TGTGCCAGCAGCAAACCCGGGACAGGCTATGGCTACACCTTC.

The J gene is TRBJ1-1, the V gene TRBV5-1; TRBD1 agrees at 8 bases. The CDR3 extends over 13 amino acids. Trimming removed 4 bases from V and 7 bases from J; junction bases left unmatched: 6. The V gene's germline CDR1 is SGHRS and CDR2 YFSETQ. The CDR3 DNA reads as TGCGCCAGCAGCGGGAGGACAGGGTTTGAAGCTTTCTTT. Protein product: CASSGRTGFEAFF.

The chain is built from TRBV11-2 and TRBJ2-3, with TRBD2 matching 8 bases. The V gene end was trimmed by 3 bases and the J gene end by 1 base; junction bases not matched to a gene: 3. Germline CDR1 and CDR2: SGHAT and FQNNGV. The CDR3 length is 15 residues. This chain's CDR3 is CASSFRGGRTDTQYF. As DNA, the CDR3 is TGTGCCAGCAGCTTCCGCGGGGGGCGCACAGATACGCAGTATTTT.